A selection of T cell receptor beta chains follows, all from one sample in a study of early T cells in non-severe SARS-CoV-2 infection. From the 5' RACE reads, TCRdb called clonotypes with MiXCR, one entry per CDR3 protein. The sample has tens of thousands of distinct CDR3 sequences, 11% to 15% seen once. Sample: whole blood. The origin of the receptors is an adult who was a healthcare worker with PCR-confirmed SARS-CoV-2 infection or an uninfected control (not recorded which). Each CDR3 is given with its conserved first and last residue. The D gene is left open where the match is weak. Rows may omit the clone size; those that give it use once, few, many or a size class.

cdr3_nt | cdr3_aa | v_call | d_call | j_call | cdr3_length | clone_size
TGTGCCAGCAGCCAAGACGGGAACACTGAAGCTTTCTTT | CASSQDGNTEAFF | TRBV3-1 | - | TRBJ1-1 | 13 | -
TGTGCCAGCAGCCGGAACAGGGATTATGGCTACACCTTC | CASSRNRDYGYTF | TRBV5-7 | - | TRBJ1-2 | 13 | -
TGTGCCAGCAGCACCCACTGGGACCCCTCATACAATGAGCAGTTCTTC | CASSTHWDPSYNEQFF | TRBV7-2 | - | TRBJ2-1 | 16 | many
TGCGCCAGCAGCCCTACGGACGGCAACACCGGGGAGCTGTTTTTT | CASSPTDGNTGELFF | TRBV4-1 | - | TRBJ2-2 | 15 | -
TGTGCCAGCAGCCAAGACTACAGGGTATATACCGGGGAGCTGTTTTTT | CASSQDYRVYTGELFF | TRBV4-2 | - | TRBJ2-2 | 16 | few
TGTGCCAGCAGCTTAGTACTAGCGTCCAAGGCAGATACGCAGTATTTT | CASSLVLASKADTQYF | TRBV7-2 | TRBD2 | TRBJ2-3 | 16 | -
TGTACCAGCAGCCAATACGAGGGCGGGGGAAACAAAGAGACCCAGTACTTC | CTSSQYEGGGNKETQYF | TRBV7-9 | TRBD2 | TRBJ2-5 | 17 | -
TGTGCCAGCAGGGAGAGCCGCCGGAGGGCTTTCTTT | CASRESRRRAFF | TRBV6-2/TRBV6-3 | - | TRBJ1-1 | 12 | -
TGCGCCAGCAGCCAAGAATCCGGGCAATCCTACGAGCAGTACTTC | CASSQESGQSYEQYF | TRBV4-3 | - | TRBJ2-7 | 15 | few
TGTGCCAGCAGCTTAGATGGAGGGATTACAACTAATGAAAAACTGTTTTTT | CASSLDGGITTNEKLFF | TRBV11-2 | - | TRBJ1-4 | 17 | -
TGTGCCAGCGGACTTCTGGAAAAACTGTTTTTT | CASGLLEKLFF | TRBV28 | - | TRBJ1-4 | 11 | few
TGCAGCCCTGACCCGGGCAACTATGGCTACACCTTC | CSPDPGNYGYTF | TRBV29-1 | - | TRBJ1-2 | 12 | -
TGTGCCAGCAGCTCCGGGGACGGGACACTAAAAGAGACCCAGTACTTC | CASSSGDGTLKETQYF | TRBV5-8 | - | TRBJ2-5 | 16 | many
TGTGCCAGCAGCCAAGAGCGGGAAAATTCACCCCTCCACTTT | CASSQERENSPLHF | TRBV3-1 | - | TRBJ1-6 | 14 | -
TGCAGTGCTAGAGTACGAGGGATGAACACTGAAGCTTTCTTT | CSARVRGMNTEAFF | TRBV20-1 | - | TRBJ1-1 | 14 | -